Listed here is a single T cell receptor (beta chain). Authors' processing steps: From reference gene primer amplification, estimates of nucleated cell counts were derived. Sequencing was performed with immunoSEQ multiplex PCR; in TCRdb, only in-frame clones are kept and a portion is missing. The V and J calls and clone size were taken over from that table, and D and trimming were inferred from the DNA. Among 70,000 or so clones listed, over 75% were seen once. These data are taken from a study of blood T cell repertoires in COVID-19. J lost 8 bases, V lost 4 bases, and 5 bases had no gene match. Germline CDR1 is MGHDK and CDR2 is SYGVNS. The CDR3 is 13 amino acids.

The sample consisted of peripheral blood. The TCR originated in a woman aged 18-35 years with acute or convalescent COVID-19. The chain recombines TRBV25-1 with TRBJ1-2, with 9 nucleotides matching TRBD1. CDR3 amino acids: CASSGQGGRGYTF. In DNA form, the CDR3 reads TGTGCCAGCAGTGGACAGGGGGGAAGGGGCTACACCTTC.